This TCR beta chain was recorded in a study of T cells after yellow fever vaccination (dated by TCRdb to between 2018 and 2021). About the investigation overall: The SMART-Seq v4 Ultra Low Input RNA kit was used to prepare libraries from fractions with low cell numbers. To follow T-cell clones before and after both primary and booster YFV17D yellow fever vaccination, bulk TCR alpha and beta repertoires underwent longitudinal sequencing. Two healthy male donors, one aged 18 to 30 and one aged 30 to 40 years, made up the cohort. Blood samples were taken at several timepoints before and after primary and secondary immunization, and bulk PBMC replicates and cell subsets were isolated.

The CDR3 contains 11 residues, cysteine and phenylalanine counted. CDR3 DNA only is kept here, 33 bases in frame from base 1. Trimming takes 6 bases from V and 9 bases from J, and the germline ends sit 9 bases apart. TCR cDNA was made using 5'RACE template switching, a step that added a universal primer site and unique molecular identifiers. Priming of cDNA synthesis was performed from both the TCR alpha and TCR beta constant segments. Library amplification involved two PCR steps, and the second step added sample barcodes and sequencing adapters. Sequencing of libraries was performed on Illumina HiSeq 2500 (2x100 bp) or NovaSeq (2x150 bp). Per the source publication's procedure: MIGEC handled demultiplexing of reads and collapsing into UMI consensus sequences, while MiXCR performed V(D)J alignment. Using edgeR on replicate PBMC samples, clonotypes were called vaccine-responding if FDR was below 0.01 and the log2 fold change was above 5 up to day 15. Each bulk clonotype received a CD4 or CD8 identity based on whether the sequenced CD4 or CD8 repertoire contained that clonotype at higher abundance. TCRdb itself trimmed the public reads at Q25 with fastp, ran MiXCR and retained productive beta chains. Entries that share a CDR3 protein sequence are merged under the most common genes and DNA. These V and J calls derive from TCRdb rather than the authors' analysis. Recorded for this sample are 300,000 to 400,000 distinct CDR3 sequences; approximately 5.7% of them occurred a single time. The ten largest make up approximately 16% of the sample.

The treatment or condition label on this specimen signifies: live attenuated yellow fever vaccine strain. At every blood-draw timepoint, two biological replicates of bulk PBMCs were collected. A standard Ficoll-Paque protocol was used to isolate PBMCs from peripheral blood. RNA was extracted with TriZol from bulk PBMCs, CD4 and CD8 fractions, and dextramer-positive and dextramer-negative fractions. Paper-wide results and their limitations: A small fraction of clonotypes showed up in both the CD4 and CD8 compartments, probably as a result of convergent recombination. After the booster, most of the clones that had expanded following primary vaccination were detected again (about 95% of CD4 and 80% to 90% of CD8), which suggests that memory was broadly maintained. Because the study included only a couple of donors, the extent to which the findings can be generalized is limited. Compared with the primary T-cell response, the secondary T-cell response was faster but weaker, reaching its peak on day 5 rather than on day 15. Computational filtering was required because FACS-sorted repertoires could contain abundant contaminating clonotypes from the bulk population.

This clonotype was seen more than once but under ten times. What antigen it recognizes has not been identified. Per-base quality was not reported, and no clone a single base away is much larger than it. The specimen was PBMCs, collected 5 days after the yellow fever booster vaccination. The chain is encoded by TRBV12-3 or TRBV12-4 joined to TRBJ2-1; there is no confident call for the D gene. This TCR was recovered from a man aged 25-45 years who received the YFV17D yellow fever vaccine. The CDR3 corresponds to CASSLSSEQFF. The DNA sequence is as follows: TGTGCCAGCAGCCTCTCGAGTGAGCAGTTCTTC.